These 9 T cell receptor beta chains came from one sample sequenced in a study of blood T cell repertoires in COVID-19. TCRdb's copy holds only in-frame clones and misses some; the assay was immunoSEQ multiplex PCR. Of 250,000 to 350,000 clones in the sample, approximately 90% were seen once. Sequences were obtained from peripheral blood. All receptors derive from a woman aged 60-75 years with acute or convalescent COVID-19.

The chain has TRBV6-6 and TRBJ1-1; 9 positions match TRBD1. Germline V gives CDR1 MNHNY, CDR2 SVGAGI (reference sequence). V gave up 6 bases and J gave up 4 bases; unmatched junction bases: 9. The CDR3 is made up of 15 amino acids. The DNA of the CDR3 is TGTGCCAGCAGGTTGAGGGACAGGGTTAGCACTGAAGCTTTCTTT. It yields the protein CASRLRDRVSTEAFF.

The chain links TRBV11-1 to TRBJ2-4, with D possibly TRBD2 on 5 matching bases. Germline assignment: CDR1 SGHAT and CDR2 FQDESV (reference sequence). Trimming left V 5 bases short and J 3 bases short, with 17 bases between. The CDR3 spans 16 residues. CDR3 region: CASSEGPPVGKNIQYF. The CDR3 DNA reads TGTGCCAGCAGCGAGGGCCCTCCCGTGGGCAAAAACATTCAGTACTTC.

The rearrangement joins TRBV19 to TRBJ2-7; maybe TRBD2 (7 bases). The CDR3 is 15 residues long. V was trimmed by 2 bases and J by 6 bases, leaving 17 bases between them. CDR1 LNHDA and CDR2 SQIVND come from the germline V gene (reference sequence). The CDR3 DNA follows: TGTGCCAGTAGTATATCGGCGGGGGCATCCGGCGAGCAGTACTTC. Translation: CASSISAGASGEQYF. The variable domain in full, completed from reference TRBV19 and TRBJ2-7, reads DGGITQSPKYLFRKEGQNVTLSCEQNLNHDAMYWYRQDPGQGLRLIYYSQIVNDFQKGDIAEGYSVSREKKESFPLTVTSAQKNPTAFYLCASSISAGASGEQYFGPGTRLTVT.

The chain employs TRBV14 and TRBJ1-2; D not resolved. The CDR3 covers 15 residues. CDR1 and CDR2 from the germline V gene are SGHDN and FVKESK. Trimming took off 0 bases at V and 6 bases at J, with 14 bases between the two ends. CDR3 DNA: TGTGCCAGCAGCCAAGAGGCCTCCGGAGGCCATGGCTACACCTTC. Translating gives CASSQEASGGHGYTF. Full variable domain (outside the CDR3, taken from reference TRBV14 and TRBJ1-2): EAGVTQFPSHSVIEKGQTVTLRCDPISGHDNLYWYRRVMGKEIKFLLHFVKESKQDESGMPNNRFLAERTGGTYSTLKVQPAELEDSGVYFCASSQEASGGHGYTFGSGTRLTVV.

This sequence joins TRBV4-3 and TRBJ2-2; no definite D call. Trimming removed 0 bases at V and 7 bases at J, with 6 bases between. CDR1 and CDR2 (germline): LGHNA, YSLEER. The CDR3 has 13 residues. CDR3 region: CASSQDPYGELFF. The CDR3 nucleotides read TGCGCCAGCAGCCAAGATCCCTACGGGGAGCTGTTTTTT.

V usage is TRBV5-4 and J usage is TRBJ2-7, with D perhaps matching TRBD2 (5 bases). CDR1 and CDR2 from the germline V gene are SGHNT and YYREEE (reference sequence). The CDR3 length is 12 residues. With 0 bases removed from V and 6 bases from J, the gap between germline ends came to 7 bases. Here the CDR3 reads CASSLGGAEQYF. The CDR3, as DNA: TGTGCCAGCAGCTTGGGGGGAGCCGAGCAGTACTTC.

The genes are TRBV9 and TRBJ1-1, with 10 nucleotides matching TRBD1. V lost 3 bases to trimming and J lost 0 bases; unmatched junction nucleotides: 5. The CDR3 extends over 16 amino acids. The germline CDR1 and CDR2 sequences are SGDLS and YYNGEE. The CDR3 DNA sequence: TGTGCCAGCAGCGCCGGGACAGGGGATCTGAACACTGAAGCTTTCTTT. Translating it yields CASSAGTGDLNTEAFF. The full variable domain, with the rest looked up from reference TRBV9 and TRBJ1-1, is DSGVTQTPKHLITATGQRVTLRCSPRSGDLSVYWYQQSLDQGLQFLIQYYNGEERAKGNILERFSAQQFPDLHSELNLSSLELGDSALYFCASSAGTGDLNTEAFFGQGTRLTVV.

V gene TRBV29-1 combines with J gene TRBJ1-2; D is uncertain. The germline gives CDR1 SQVTM, CDR2 ANQGSEA. This CDR3 has 11 residues. The germline V and J ends were trimmed by 7 bases and 8 bases, with 14 bases remaining between them. In DNA form, the CDR3 reads TGCAGCGGACTAAATGGGGAGGGCTACACCTTC. This gives the protein CSGLNGEGYTF.

The chain couples TRBV5-1 to TRBJ2-7; 7 nucleotides align to TRBD1. The CDR3 length is 14 residues. V lost 4 bases, J lost 4 bases, and 8 bases stayed unmatched. CDR1 SGHRS and CDR2 YFSETQ come from the germline V gene. The CDR3 DNA reads as TGCGCCAGCAGCCAGGGGGACAGTTCATACGAGCAGTACTTC. Translating it yields CASSQGDSSYEQYF.